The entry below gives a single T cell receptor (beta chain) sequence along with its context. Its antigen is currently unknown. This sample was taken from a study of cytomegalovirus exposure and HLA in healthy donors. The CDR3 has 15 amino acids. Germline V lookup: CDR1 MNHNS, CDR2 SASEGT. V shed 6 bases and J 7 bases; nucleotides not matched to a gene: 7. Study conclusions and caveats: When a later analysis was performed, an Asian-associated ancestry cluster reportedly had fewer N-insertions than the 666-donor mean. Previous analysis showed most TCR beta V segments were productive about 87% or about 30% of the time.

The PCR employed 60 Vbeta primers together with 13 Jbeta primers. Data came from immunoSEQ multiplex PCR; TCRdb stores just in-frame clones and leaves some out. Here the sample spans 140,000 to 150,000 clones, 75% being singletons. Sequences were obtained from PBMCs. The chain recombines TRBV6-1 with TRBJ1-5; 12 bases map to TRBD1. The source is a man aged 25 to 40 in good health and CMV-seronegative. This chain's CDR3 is CASSPGQGAGQPQHF. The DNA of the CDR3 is TGTGCCAGCAGCCCGGGACAGGGGGCAGGACAGCCCCAGCATTTT.